This T cell receptor (beta chain) came from a study of T cells after yellow fever vaccination (dated by TCRdb to about 2019). About the study as a whole: The SMART-Seq v4 Ultra Low Input RNA kit was used to prepare libraries from fractions with low cell numbers. To track T-cell clones before and after primary and booster YFV17D yellow fever vaccination, bulk TCR alpha and beta repertoires were sequenced longitudinally. Two healthy male donors, one aged 18 to 30 and one aged 30 to 40 years, were included in the cohort. Blood samples were taken at several timepoints before and after primary and secondary immunization, and bulk PBMC replicates and cell subsets were isolated. What the study reported, not specific to this receptor: Compared with the primary T-cell response, the secondary T-cell response was weaker but faster, peaking on day 5 rather than day 15. A small share of clonotypes was detected in both CD4 and CD8 compartments, with the overlap likely arising from convergent recombination. FACS-sorted repertoires could contain abundant contaminating clonotypes from the bulk population, so computational filtering was required. Because only a couple of donors were included in the study, the extent to which the findings can be generalized is limited. Most clones expanded after primary vaccination were re-detected after the booster (approximately 96% of CD4 and about nine tenths of CD8), suggesting broad memory maintenance.

The sample holds many counts of this clonotype. The clone's antigen remains unknown. Base qualities are not recorded, but no much larger clone differs from it by a single base. Measured from the cysteine to the phenylalanine, the CDR3 is 13 residues long. The kept DNA is CDR3 alone, 39 bases in frame from the first base. Here V drops 4 bases and J drops 7 bases, and the junction holds 5 bases not matched to any gene. Per the publication, the treatment or condition label means: live attenuated yellow fever vaccine strain. A standard Ficoll-Paque protocol was used to isolate PBMCs from peripheral blood. Dynabeads CD4 and CD8 positive selection kits were used to isolate the CD4 and CD8 T-cell fractions. TriZol was used to extract RNA from bulk PBMCs, CD4 and CD8 fractions, and dextramer-positive and dextramer-negative fractions. TCR cDNA was synthesized by 5'RACE template switching, which introduced a universal primer site and unique molecular identifiers. cDNA synthesis was primed from both the TCR alpha and TCR beta constant segments. Libraries were amplified in two PCR steps, with sample barcodes and sequencing adapters added in the second step. Sequencing of libraries was performed on Illumina HiSeq 2500 (2x100 bp) or NovaSeq (2x150 bp). From the authors' description of their analysis: Demultiplexing of reads and collapsing into UMI consensus sequences were performed with MIGEC, and V(D)J alignment was carried out with MiXCR. Vaccine-responding clonotypes were identified with edgeR using replicate PBMC samples, with FDR below 0.01 and a log2 fold change above 5 up to day 15 being required. Each bulk clonotype received a CD4 or CD8 identity based on whether the sequenced CD4 or CD8 repertoire contained that clonotype at higher abundance. TCRdb ran its own pipeline on the public reads, namely fastp trimming at Q25 and MiXCR clone calling, and kept in-frame beta chains. Entries that share a CDR3 protein sequence are merged under the most common genes and DNA. TCRdb assigned the V and J calls; the authors' analysis was not used. This sample holds around 70,000 distinct CDR3 sequences; roughly 6.9% were observed only once. The top ten clonotypes cover roughly a third of the sample.

The source of this sequence is a man younger than 35 who received the YFV17D yellow fever vaccine. In this chain, TRBV12-3 or TRBV12-4 is recombined with TRBJ1-2; 8 bases in the middle match TRBD1. The sequences come from CD8+ T cells sorted from PBMCs, collected about 5 days after the first yellow fever vaccination. The CDR3 amino acid sequence is: CASSSTGEPGYTF. In nucleotide form, the sequence is TGTGCCAGCAGTTCGACAGGGGAGCCTGGCTACACCTTC.